These T cell receptor beta chains were read from a single sample in a study of blood T cell repertoires in COVID-19. Profiling relied on immunoSEQ multiplex PCR, and the TCRdb table lists in-frame clones only, not all of them. The repertoire holds some 98,000 clones, with 70% to 85% as singletons. Specimen: peripheral blood. The receptors were gathered from a man aged 70 or older with active or convalescent COVID-19. CDR3s include the opening cysteine and the closing phenylalanine or tryptophan. The D gene is left open where the match is weak. Clone size is shown for a subset of rows, as once, few, many or a class of expanded clone.

CDR3: CASSQARLRQGLLNTEAFF; DNA: TGCGCCAGCAGCCAAGCCCGATTGAGACAGGGCCTATTGAACACTGAAGCTTTCTTT; D: TRBD1; J: TRBJ1-1; size: .; V: TRBV4-1
CDR3: CASSLARGTEAFF; DNA: TGTGCCAGCAGCTTAGCAAGGGGGACTGAAGCTTTCTTT; D: .; J: TRBJ1-1; size: .; V: TRBV7-2
CDR3: CASSVAGKSTGELFF; DNA: TGTGCCAGCAGCGTAGCGGGGAAGAGCACCGGGGAGCTGTTTTTT; D: .; J: TRBJ2-2; size: .; V: TRBV9
CDR3: CASSLTSGSGQPQHF; DNA: TGTGCCAGCAGCTTAACATCGGGTTCGGGGCAGCCCCAGCATTTT; D: .; J: TRBJ1-5; size: .; V: TRBV11-1
CDR3: CASSQHLQGPSSGNTIYF; DNA: TGTGCCAGCAGCCAACACTTACAGGGACCGAGCTCTGGAAACACCATATATTTT; D: .; J: TRBJ1-3; size: .; V: TRBV27
CDR3: CASSDSHRDRGEQYF; DNA: TGCGCCAGCAGTGACTCCCACCGGGACAGGGGCGAGCAGTACTTC; D: TRBD1; J: TRBJ2-7; size: .; V: TRBV10-1
CDR3: CASSLDFARSYEQYF; DNA: TGTGCCAGCAGCTTAGATTTTGCCAGGTCCTACGAGCAGTACTTC; D: .; J: TRBJ2-7; size: once; V: TRBV11-2
CDR3: CASSQEVRQGGIGTDTQYF; DNA: TGCGCCAGCAGCCAAGAAGTCCGACAGGGGGGAATTGGCACAGATACGCAGTATTTT; D: TRBD1; J: TRBJ2-3; size: .; V: TRBV4-1
CDR3: CASSEGVEAFF; DNA: TGTGCCAGCAGTGAAGGAGTAGAAGCTTTCTTT; D: .; J: TRBJ1-1; size: .; V: TRBV25-1
CDR3: CASSLGQADLTGELFF; DNA: TGTGCCAGCAGCCTGGGACAGGCAGACCTTACCGGGGAGCTGTTTTTT; D: TRBD1; J: TRBJ2-2; size: .; V: TRBV3-1/TRBV3-2
CDR3: CASSLDLGGNTEAFF; DNA: TGCGCCAGCAGCCTTGATTTAGGCGGGAACACTGAAGCTTTCTTT; D: .; J: TRBJ1-1; size: few; V: TRBV4-3
CDR3: CAWSPQEGVAFF; DNA: TGTGCCTGGAGCCCACAGGAGGGCGTAGCTTTCTTT; D: .; J: TRBJ1-1; size: .; V: TRBV30
CDR3: CASSLDRGAKNIQYF; DNA: TGTGCCAGCAGCTTAGACCGGGGGGCCAAAAACATTCAGTACTTC; D: .; J: TRBJ2-4; size: .; V: TRBV7-8
CDR3: CASRSGTSRYF; DNA: TGTGCCAGCAGATCCGGGACTAGTAGGTATTTT; D: TRBD2; J: TRBJ2-3; size: .; V: TRBV12-3/TRBV12-4
CDR3: CASSLTLAGGYNEQFF; DNA: TGTGCCAGCAGCTTAACCCTAGCGGGGGGTTACAATGAGCAGTTCTTC; D: TRBD2; J: TRBJ2-1; size: .; V: TRBV7-6
CDR3: CASSFYQGTYEQYF; DNA: TGTGCCAGCAGCTTTTACCAGGGAACCTACGAGCAGTACTTC; D: .; J: TRBJ2-7; size: .; V: TRBV5-5
CDR3: CASSFGTSGETQYF; DNA: TGTGCCAGCAGTTTTGGGACTAGCGGGGAGACCCAGTACTTC; D: TRBD2; J: TRBJ2-5; size: .; V: TRBV27
CDR3: CATSRPGTGLVNQPQHF; DNA: TGTGCCACCAGCAGACCCGGGACAGGGCTGGTCAATCAGCCCCAGCATTTT; D: TRBD1; J: TRBJ1-5; size: .; V: TRBV15
CDR3: CASSRQGGKGTEAFF; DNA: TGTGCCAGCAGCCGACAGGGAGGTAAAGGCACTGAAGCTTTCTTT; D: TRBD1; J: TRBJ1-1; size: .; V: TRBV7-8
CDR3: CASSPGGSSYNEQFF; DNA: TGCGCCAGCAGCCCCGGGGGGAGCTCCTACAATGAGCAGTTCTTC; D: TRBD2; J: TRBJ2-1; size: .; V: TRBV5-1
CDR3: CASSQGAANTEAFF; DNA: TGTGCCAGCAGCCAAGGGGCAGCGAACACTGAAGCTTTCTTT; D: .; J: TRBJ1-1; size: .; V: TRBV14
CDR3: CASSTGANYGYTF; DNA: TGTGCCAGCAGTACAGGGGCTAACTATGGCTACACCTTC; D: TRBD1; J: TRBJ1-2; size: .; V: TRBV6-5
CDR3: CASRDPEGVGSGNTIYF; DNA: TGCGCCAGCAGAGACCCTGAGGGGGTCGGTTCTGGAAACACCATATATTTT; D: .; J: TRBJ1-3; size: .; V: TRBV10-1
CDR3: CSTDREGTQYF; DNA: TGCAGCACCGACAGGGAAGGGACCCAGTACTTC; D: TRBD1; J: TRBJ2-5; size: few; V: TRBV20-1
CDR3: CASSLPTALRTSTDTQYF; DNA: TGTGCCAGCAGCTTACCCACGGCACTCAGGACAAGCACAGATACGCAGTATTTT; D: .; J: TRBJ2-3; size: .; V: TRBV11-2
CDR3: CASSAYSGTTTSGVYNEQFF; DNA: TGTGCCAGTAGTGCTTATTCCGGGACAACGACTAGCGGGGTGTACAATGAGCAGTTCTTC; D: TRBD2; J: TRBJ2-1; size: .; V: TRBV19
CDR3: CASGQSQTSSSYNSPLHF; DNA: TGTGCCAGCGGGCAGTCCCAAACTTCGAGCTCCTATAATTCACCCCTCCACTTT; D: .; J: TRBJ1-6; size: .; V: TRBV9
CDR3: CASSVDSQGGNTIYF; DNA: TGTGCCAGCAGCGTAGACTCACAGGGGGGAAACACCATATATTTT; D: TRBD1; J: TRBJ1-3; size: .; V: TRBV9
CDR3: CASSLETSGGAYNEQFF; DNA: TGTGCCAGCAGCTTAGAAACTAGCGGGGGGGCCTACAATGAGCAGTTCTTC; D: TRBD2; J: TRBJ2-1; size: .; V: TRBV11-3
CDR3: CASSLGPIGGDETEAFF; DNA: TGCGCCAGCAGCTTGGGACCTATTGGAGGAGACGAGACTGAAGCTTTCTTT; D: .; J: TRBJ1-1; size: .; V: TRBV5-1
CDR3: CASSRTDRGQNTEAFF; DNA: TGTGCCAGCAGCCGAACCGACAGGGGCCAAAACACTGAAGCTTTCTTT; D: TRBD1; J: TRBJ1-1; size: .; V: TRBV11-3
CDR3: CASSQRRESTGELFF; DNA: TGCGCCAGCAGTCAACGGAGGGAAAGCACCGGGGAGCTGTTTTTT; D: .; J: TRBJ2-2; size: .; V: TRBV5-1
CDR3: CASSSSGTQNSPLHF; DNA: TGTGCCAGCAGTTCCTCCGGGACACAGAATTCACCCCTCCACTTT; D: .; J: TRBJ1-6; size: .; V: TRBV25-1
CDR3: CAWSPTGTVGQPQHF; DNA: TGTGCCTGGAGTCCGACAGGCACCGTCGGTCAGCCCCAGCATTTT; D: .; J: TRBJ1-5; size: .; V: TRBV30
CDR3: CASTRVGETQYF; DNA: TGTGCCAGCACGAGGGTGGGGGAGACCCAGTACTTC; D: .; J: TRBJ2-5; size: .; V: TRBV25-1
CDR3: CASSFRGSYEQYF; DNA: TGTGCCAGCAGTTTTCGGGGGAGTTACGAGCAGTACTTC; D: .; J: TRBJ2-7; size: .; V: TRBV27
CDR3: CASSLAQFGTSRETQYF; DNA: TGTGCCAGCAGCTTGGCCCAATTTGGGACTTCCCGAGAGACCCAGTACTTC; D: .; J: TRBJ2-5; size: .; V: TRBV5-6
CDR3: CASSTTGSRGQPQHF; DNA: TGTGCCAGTAGTACCACGGGATCTCGAGGTCAGCCCCAGCATTTT; D: .; J: TRBJ1-5; size: .; V: TRBV19
CDR3: CASSLAAGYEQYF; DNA: TGTGCCAGCAGCTTAGCGGCGGGCTACGAGCAGTACTTC; D: .; J: TRBJ2-7; size: .; V: TRBV7-9
CDR3: CASSPGVVNEQFF; DNA: TGTGCCAGCAGCCCGGGGGTGGTCAATGAGCAGTTCTTC; D: .; J: TRBJ2-1; size: .; V: TRBV11-2
CDR3: CASGTGPSYEQYF; DNA: TGCGCCAGCGGGACAGGCCCCTCCTACGAGCAGTACTTC; D: TRBD1; J: TRBJ2-7; size: .; V: TRBV5-1
CDR3: CASSRRNSPLHF; DNA: TGTGCCAGCAGCCGTCGGAATTCACCCCTCCACTTT; D: .; J: TRBJ1-6; size: once; V: TRBV6-5
CDR3: CASSTGYEQYF; DNA: TGTGCCAGCAGCACAGGCTACGAGCAGTACTTC; D: .; J: TRBJ2-7; size: few; V: TRBV6-2/TRBV6-3
CDR3: CASSPRIAQMNEQFF; DNA: TGTGCCAGCAGCCCCCGGATAGCGCAAATGAATGAGCAGTTCTTC; D: .; J: TRBJ2-1; size: few; V: TRBV7-9
CDR3: CASSQVETEAFF; DNA: TGTGCCAGCAGCCAAGTGGAGACTGAAGCTTTCTTT; D: .; J: TRBJ1-1; size: .; V: TRBV3-1/TRBV3-2
CDR3: CASSPRGRSGNTIYF; DNA: TGTGCCAGCTCACCGCGGGGTCGCTCTGGAAACACCATATATTTT; D: .; J: TRBJ1-3; size: once; V: TRBV27
CDR3: CASSDSSGANTGELFF; DNA: TGTGCCAGCAGTGACTCTAGCGGGGCGAACACCGGGGAGCTGTTTTTT; D: TRBD2; J: TRBJ2-2; size: .; V: TRBV2
CDR3: CASSDRGAASNQPQHF; DNA: TGTGCCAGTAGTGACAGGGGGGCCGCTAGCAATCAGCCCCAGCATTTT; D: TRBD1; J: TRBJ1-5; size: .; V: TRBV19
CDR3: CARLTGTGLSSYEQYF; DNA: TGTGCCAGGCTGACTGGGACAGGGCTCTCTTCCTACGAGCAGTACTTC; D: TRBD1; J: TRBJ2-7; size: .; V: TRBV19
CDR3: CASSVGGRNAGELFF; DNA: TGTGCCAGCAGCGTGGGGGGGCGGAACGCCGGGGAGCTGTTTTTT; D: .; J: TRBJ2-2; size: .; V: TRBV9
CDR3: CASSDGGSSPLHF; DNA: TGTGCCAGCAGTGATGGAGGGAGTTCACCCCTCCACTTT; D: .; J: TRBJ1-6; size: .; V: TRBV6-1
CDR3: CASSPSKGAHQPQHF; DNA: TGTGCCAGCTCACCTTCAAAGGGGGCCCACCAGCCCCAGCATTTT; D: TRBD1; J: TRBJ1-5; size: .; V: TRBV18
CDR3: CASSLIDRDVRYTF; DNA: TGTGCCAGCAGCTTAATCGACAGGGACGTGCGCTACACCTTC; D: TRBD1; J: TRBJ1-2; size: .; V: TRBV7-2